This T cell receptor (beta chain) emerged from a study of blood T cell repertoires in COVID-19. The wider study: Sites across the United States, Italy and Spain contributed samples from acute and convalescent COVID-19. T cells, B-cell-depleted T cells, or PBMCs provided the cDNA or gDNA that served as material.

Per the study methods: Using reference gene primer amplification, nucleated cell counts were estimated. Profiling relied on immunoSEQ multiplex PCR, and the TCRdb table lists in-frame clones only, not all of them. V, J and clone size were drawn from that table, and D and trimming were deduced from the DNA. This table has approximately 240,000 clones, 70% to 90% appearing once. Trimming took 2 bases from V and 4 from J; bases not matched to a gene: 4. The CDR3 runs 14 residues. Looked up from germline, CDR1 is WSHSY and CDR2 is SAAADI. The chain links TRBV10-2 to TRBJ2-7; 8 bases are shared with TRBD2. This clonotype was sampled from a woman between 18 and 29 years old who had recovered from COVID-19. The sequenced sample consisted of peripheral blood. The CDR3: CASSEAAGGYEQYF. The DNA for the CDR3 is TGCGCCAGCAGTGAGGCGGCGGGAGGTTACGAGCAGTACTTC.